Below are 5 T cell receptor beta chains sequenced from a single sample in a study of blood T cell repertoires in COVID-19. Sequenced by immunoSEQ multiplex PCR; TCRdb stores in-frame clones only, minus some. The sample shows tens of thousands of clones, 70% to 85% of them seen only once. The sample comprised peripheral blood. The origin of the receptors is an elderly man with COVID-19, enrolled during active disease.

The rearrangement joins TRBV18 to TRBJ1-4, with no clear D. V lost 4 bases to trimming and J lost 0 bases, with 12 bases between them. Germline-derived CDR1 and CDR2 are KGHSH and LQKENI. The CDR3 length is 16 residues. CDR3 residues: CASSLSRVSTNEKLFF. The CDR3 DNA follows: TGTGCCAGCTCACTATCACGGGTCTCAACTAATGAAAAACTGTTTTTT. The complete variable domain, with remaining parts taken from reference TRBV18 and TRBJ1-4, reads NAGVMQNPRHLVRRRGQEARLRCSPMKGHSHVYWYRQLPEEGLKFMVYLQKENIIDESGMPKERFSAEFPKEGPSILRIQQVVRGDSAAYFCASSLSRVSTNEKLFFGSGTQLSVL.

The chain joins TRBV7-2 to TRBJ2-5; TRBD1 agrees at 11 bases. The CDR3 loop spans 15 amino acids. V shed 1 base, J shed 5 bases, and the junction held 3 bases outside the gene matches. Germline lookup yields CDR1 SGHTA and CDR2 FQGNSA. The CDR3 DNA sequence: TGTGCCAGCAGCTTAGGGACAGGGGGCGTTGAGACCCAGTACTTC. Amino acid sequence: CASSLGTGGVETQYF.

The V and J genes are TRBV3-1 (or the pseudogene TRBV3-2) and TRBJ1-1, with TRBD1 matching 10 bases. The CDR3 loop spans 14 amino acids. CDR1 LGHDT and CDR2 YNNKEL come from the germline V gene (reference sequence). V lost 3 bases, J lost 4 bases, and 2 bases stayed unmatched. The CDR3 loop reads CASSHGQGGTEAFF. The CDR3 coding sequence is TGTGCCAGCAGCCACGGACAGGGGGGCACTGAAGCTTTCTTT.

This clone turned up a few times. V usage is TRBV6-1 and J usage is TRBJ1-6, with D perhaps TRBD1 (5 bases). From germline, CDR1 is MNHNS and CDR2 SASEGT. The V end lost 1 base, the J end lost 5 bases, and 12 bases lay between the germline ends. There are 16 residues in the CDR3. CDR3 bases: TGTGCCAGCAGTGAAGGGGGGGGTCGGAATAATTCACCCCTCCACTTT. Translation: CASSEGGGRNNSPLHF.

The DNA of the CDR3 is TGTGCCAGTTCTAAACAGGGCGGCGGCTACACCTTC. It translates to CASSKQGGGYTF. The rearrangement uses TRBV6-5 and TRBJ1-2; D is possibly TRBD1 (6 bases). Germline V gene data show CDR1 as MNHEY and CDR2 as SVGAGI. Trimming stripped 9 bases from V and 8 bases from J, with 16 bases between. CDR3 length equals 12 residues.